This is a list of T cell receptor beta chains from one sample in a study of T cell repertoires in cytomegalovirus infection. No antigen is known for these receptors. TCRdb recomputed calls from the reads with MiXCR, one row per CDR3 protein. Of around 500,000 distinct CDR3 sequences detected, under 45% appear once; the ten largest clones hold around 44%. Specimen: cultured PBMCs, collected from culture after CMV antigen stimulation. These receptors were obtained from a human donor in good health (CMV status not recorded). Some clones in this sample may be carry-over from other donors' samples. The CDR3 runs from the conserved cysteine through the conserved F or W. The order of the fields is D gene, J gene, V gene, clone size, CDR3 DNA, CDR3 protein. D genes are given only for firm matches. Clone size is given for some rows only: seen once, a few or many times, or a class if the clone is expanded.

d_call: .; j_call: TRBJ2-7; v_call: TRBV2; clone_size: .; cdr3_nt: TGTGCCAGCAGTGAAGCGGGGCCTGAGCAGTACTTC; cdr3_aa: CASSEAGPEQYF
d_call: .; j_call: TRBJ2-4; v_call: TRBV20-1; clone_size: .; cdr3_nt: TGCAGTGCTAGAGAAGGCGGCCGTTTGGACATTCAGTACTTC; cdr3_aa: CSAREGGRLDIQYF
d_call: .; j_call: TRBJ2-1; v_call: TRBV7-2; clone_size: many; cdr3_nt: TGTGCCAGCAGCTTAGTTGGGAGCAATGAGCAGTTCTTC; cdr3_aa: CASSLVGSNEQFF
d_call: TRBD2; j_call: TRBJ2-3; v_call: TRBV7-9; clone_size: few; cdr3_nt: TGTGCCAGCAGCCCGTCTGGCGGGGGGGCAGATACGCAGTATTTT; cdr3_aa: CASSPSGGGADTQYF
d_call: .; j_call: TRBJ2-5; v_call: TRBV10-3; clone_size: few; cdr3_nt: TGTGCCATCAGGAACCAAGAGACCCAGTACTTC; cdr3_aa: CAIRNQETQYF
d_call: TRBD1; j_call: TRBJ2-7; v_call: TRBV6-5; clone_size: .; cdr3_nt: TGTGCCAGCAGTATGACAGGGGGGGACTACGAGCAGTACTTC; cdr3_aa: CASSMTGGDYEQYF
d_call: TRBD1; j_call: TRBJ2-1; v_call: TRBV6-6; clone_size: .; cdr3_nt: TGTGCCAGCAGTATAAGGGACAGGGGGAGCAATGAGCAGTTCTTC; cdr3_aa: CASSIRDRGSNEQFF
d_call: TRBD1; j_call: TRBJ2-6; v_call: TRBV7-2; clone_size: many; cdr3_nt: TGTGCCAGCACCTCCCAGGGGGCGCCTGGGGCCAACGTCCTGACTTTC; cdr3_aa: CASTSQGAPGANVLTF
d_call: .; j_call: TRBJ1-1; v_call: TRBV7-6; clone_size: .; cdr3_nt: TGTGCCAGCAGCCCCACTCGAACAGGGTTGAACACTGAAGCTTTCTTT; cdr3_aa: CASSPTRTGLNTEAFF
d_call: TRBD1; j_call: TRBJ2-5; v_call: TRBV5-1; clone_size: .; cdr3_nt: TGCGCCAGCACCTTGTTGACAGGGGGCCGGGAGACCCAGTACTTC; cdr3_aa: CASTLLTGGRETQYF
d_call: .; j_call: TRBJ2-5; v_call: TRBV7-2; clone_size: few; cdr3_nt: TGTGCCAGCAGCTTAGCGACAAGTACCCAGTACTTC; cdr3_aa: CASSLATSTQYF
d_call: .; j_call: TRBJ1-1; v_call: TRBV7-2; clone_size: many; cdr3_nt: TGTGCCAGCAGCTTAGTGGTCTGGTCTTCTGAAGCTTTCTTT; cdr3_aa: CASSLVVWSSEAFF
d_call: TRBD2; j_call: TRBJ2-1; v_call: TRBV29-1; clone_size: .; cdr3_nt: TGCAGCGTCCGCTCACGGGCTAGCGGGAGGACCTCGTACAATGAGCAGTTCTTC; cdr3_aa: CSVRSRASGRTSYNEQFF
d_call: TRBD2; j_call: TRBJ2-3; v_call: TRBV12-3/TRBV12-4; clone_size: few; cdr3_nt: TGTGCCAGCCGAAAGAACTTAAGGGGGCTGCGGACTAGCGGGGCCCCAGATACGCAGTATTTT; cdr3_aa: CASRKNLRGLRTSGAPDTQYF
d_call: .; j_call: TRBJ2-7; v_call: TRBV7-2; clone_size: .; cdr3_nt: TGTGCCAGCAGGCAAGCGGGTTACGAGCAGTACTTC; cdr3_aa: CASRQAGYEQYF
d_call: .; j_call: TRBJ2-1; v_call: TRBV19; clone_size: few; cdr3_nt: TGTGCCAGTAGCCCCAGCAGGGCGAACAATGAGCAGTTCTTC; cdr3_aa: CASSPSRANNEQFF
d_call: .; j_call: TRBJ1-1; v_call: TRBV18; clone_size: .; cdr3_nt: TGTGCCAGCTCCGCTGCGGGGGCAACCACTGAAGCTTTCTTT; cdr3_aa: CASSAAGATTEAFF
d_call: .; j_call: TRBJ2-1; v_call: TRBV7-2; clone_size: .; cdr3_nt: TGTGCCAGCAGCGCCCCCGGGGGCGCCGAGGTCAATGAGCAGTTCTTC; cdr3_aa: CASSAPGGAEVNEQFF
d_call: TRBD1; j_call: TRBJ1-4; v_call: TRBV14; clone_size: few; cdr3_nt: TGTGCCAGCAGCCCCGGGACAGGGGTATTTGAAAAACTGTTTTTT; cdr3_aa: CASSPGTGVFEKLFF
d_call: .; j_call: TRBJ1-5; v_call: TRBV7-6; clone_size: .; cdr3_nt: TGTGCCAGCAGCCCTGGGGGGGTCAATCAGCCCCAGCATTTT; cdr3_aa: CASSPGGVNQPQHF
d_call: .; j_call: TRBJ1-1; v_call: TRBV4-3; clone_size: .; cdr3_nt: TGCGCCAGCAGCCAAGGGAGGACAGAGAATCAAGCTTTCTTT; cdr3_aa: CASSQGRTENQAFF
d_call: .; j_call: TRBJ2-3; v_call: TRBV12-3/TRBV12-4; clone_size: few; cdr3_nt: TGTGCCAGCGGAATCCGCCAGGGATCAGATACGCAGTATTTT; cdr3_aa: CASGIRQGSDTQYF